The clone carrying this TCR beta chain appeared many times. Its antigen is not known. Different DNA sequences within this sample yield the same CDR3. This entry comes from a study of beta chain features in type 1 diabetes. Whole-study results and caveats: Using cDNA template may skew counts toward highly expressing activated cells. Resolution of whether HLA type affects TCRB rearrangement was not achieved here.

As every portion of the isolated RNA was reverse transcribed, the sequencing read expressed TCRB transcripts. Method: immunoSEQ multiplex PCR; TCRdb's copy keeps in-frame clones and lacks some. Of around 290,000 clones in the sample, 8% were seen once. The receptor's source is a young woman in good health. Specimen: central memory CD4+ T cells from blood.

The CDR3: CASSVRTRTEAFF. CDR3 bases: TGTGCCAGCAGCGTAAGGACTCGAACTGAAGCTTTCTTT. The gene calls are TRBV9 and TRBJ1-1; D unresolved. Germline CDR1 reads SGDLS; CDR2 reads YYNGEE. Deletions cut 1 base from V and 5 bases from J, with 9 bases between. The length of the CDR3 is 13 residues.